The present entry profiles one T cell receptor beta chain with its context. The data derive from a study of shared clonotypes between healthy human individuals. Across several immunoSEQ plates, the genomic DNA of each subset was split evenly. Assay: immunoSEQ multiplex PCR; the TCRdb copy retains only in-frame clones and omits some. The sample records about 820,000 clones, around 92% being singletons. Only CD45RO-negative cells positively selected for CCR7 counted as naive CD8 cells, so terminally differentiated effector memory CD45RA+ cells were excluded. The sequence came from a man younger than 40 in good health. Sequenced sample: naive CD8+ T cells sorted from blood.

The DNA of the CDR3 is TGCGCCAGCAGCCAAGGGGGGCGCGAGCAGTACTTC. Amino acids: CASSQGGREQYF. V is TRBV4-1 and J is TRBJ2-7; D perhaps matches TRBD1 (6 bases). Trimming took off 1 base at V and 6 bases at J, with 7 bases between the two ends. In germline, CDR1 is MGHRA, CDR2 YSYEKL. This CDR3 is built from 12 residues.